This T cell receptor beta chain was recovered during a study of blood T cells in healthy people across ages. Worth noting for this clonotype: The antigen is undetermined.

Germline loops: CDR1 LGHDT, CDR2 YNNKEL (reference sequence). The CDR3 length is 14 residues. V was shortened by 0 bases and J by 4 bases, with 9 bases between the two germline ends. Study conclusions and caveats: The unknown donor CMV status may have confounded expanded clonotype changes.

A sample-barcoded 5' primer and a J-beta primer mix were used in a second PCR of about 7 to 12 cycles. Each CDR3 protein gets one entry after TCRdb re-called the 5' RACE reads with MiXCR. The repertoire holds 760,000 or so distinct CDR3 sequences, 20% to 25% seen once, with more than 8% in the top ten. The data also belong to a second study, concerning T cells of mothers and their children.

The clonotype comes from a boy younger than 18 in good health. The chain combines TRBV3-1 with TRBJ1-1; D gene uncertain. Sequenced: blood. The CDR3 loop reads CASSQEGGSTEAFF. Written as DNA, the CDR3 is TGTGCCAGCAGCCAAGAGGGCGGAAGCACTGAAGCTTTCTTT.